The 20 T cell receptor beta chains listed next were all sequenced from one sample in a study of shared clonotypes between healthy human individuals. Repertoires were generated with immunoSEQ multiplex PCR, while TCRdb's copy carries only in-frame clones and drops some. The table lists 550,000 to 850,000 clones, around 74% of them singletons. Sequencing input: memory CD4+ T cells sorted from blood. The subset was: CD45RA-negative fraction. The receptor source for this set is a woman in her 30s in good health.

V gene TRBV11-2 combines with J gene TRBJ2-1; 14 positions agree with TRBD2. Germline lookup yields CDR1 SGHAT and CDR2 FQNNGV. The CDR3 contains 14 residues. J gave up 15 bases and V 5 bases, and 9 bases lay outside the gene matches. The CDR3 coding sequence is TGTGCCAGCAGCCCCCTGACTAGCGGGAGGGCCCCGTTCTTC. Encoded protein: CASSPLTSGRAPFF.

The chain links TRBV2 to TRBJ1-2; the D is unclear. CDR1 and CDR2 (germline): SNHLY, FYNNEI. Trimming removed 3 bases at V and 0 bases at J, with 11 bases between. The length of the CDR3 is 15 residues. The CDR3 nucleotides read TGTGCCAGCAGTGAGATATCCGGATCTAACTATGGCTACACCTTC. As protein: CASSEISGSNYGYTF.

J is TRBJ1-1 and V is TRBV6-5; D is possibly TRBD1 (5 bases). The V gene lost 0 bases and the J gene lost 6 bases, with 17 bases spanning the gap. The CDR3 is 16 residues long. CDR1 and CDR2 from the germline V gene are MNHEY and SVGAGI. This chain's CDR3 is CASSYSIGQGTSEAFF. The CDR3 DNA is TGTGCCAGCAGTTACTCGATTGGGCAGGGAACTTCTGAAGCTTTCTTT.

The V call is TRBV14, the J call TRBJ2-7; D unresolved. V lost 4 bases and J 9 bases, leaving 16 bases between the germline ends. There are 13 residues in the CDR3. Germline assignment: CDR1 SGHDN and CDR2 FVKESK. The CDR3 spells CASSPRHTTVQYF. CDR3 coding DNA: TGTGCCAGCAGCCCTCGCCATACTACGGTGCAGTACTTC.

The chain employs TRBV7-2 and TRBJ2-7; D perhaps matches TRBD2 (5 bases). CDR1 is SGHTA, CDR2 FQGNSA, per germline. The CDR3 loop spans 12 amino acids. The V end was cut by 5 bases, the J end by 3 bases, with 8 bases between. CDR3 sequence reads: CASSTGFYEQYF. Here the CDR3 DNA reads TGTGCCAGCAGCACGGGATTCTACGAGCAGTACTTC. Filled out from reference TRBV7-2 and TRBJ2-7, the complete variable domain reads GAGVSQSPSNKVTEKGKDVELRCDPISGHTALYWYRQSLGQGLEFLIYFQGNSAPDKSGLPSDRFSAERTGGSVSTLTIQRTQQEDSAVYLCASSTGFYEQYFGPGTRLTVT.

V usage is TRBV28 and J usage is TRBJ1-2; a possible D gene is TRBD1 (5 bases). The germline CDR1 and CDR2 sequences are MDHEN and SYDVKM. Trimming shortened V by 3 bases and J by 2 bases, and 16 bases separated the two germline ends. The CDR3 is made up of 16 amino acids. CDR3 sequence: CASSLGPGQGNYGYTF. The CDR3 region has the DNA TGTGCCAGCAGTTTGGGACCGGGCCAAGGAAACTATGGCTACACCTTC.

This clone showed up just a few times. Other DNA sequences from this sample encode an identical CDR3 as well. The rearrangement links TRBV28 to TRBJ1-2; D gene uncertain. Trimming stripped 3 bases from V and 3 bases from J, with 5 bases between. Per the germline V gene, CDR1 is MDHEN and CDR2 is SYDVKM. The CDR3 totals 12 residues. CDR3: CASSFGYYGYTF. CDR3 DNA sequence: TGTGCCAGCAGTTTTGGGTACTATGGCTACACCTTC.

The J gene is TRBJ1-1, the V gene TRBV5-6; D gene unclear. The CDR3 runs to 12 residues. Germline lookup yields CDR1 SGHDT and CDR2 YYEEEE. Trimming took 1 base from V and 9 from J, leaving 10 bases between them. DNA for the CDR3: TGTGCCAGCAGCTTGTTTGGCGAGAAAGCTTTCTTT. Translated, it gives CASSLFGEKAFF.

V and J are TRBV28 and TRBJ2-3, with a possible D match to TRBD2 (5 bases). V dropped 4 bases and J dropped 2 bases, with 13 bases sitting between them. In germline, CDR1 is MDHEN, CDR2 SYDVKM. The length of the CDR3 is 15 residues. CDR3 DNA: TGTGCCAGCAGTTACGAGGGCGACTACACAGATACGCAGTATTTT. Translated: CASSYEGDYTDTQYF.

V gene TRBV10-2 combines with J gene TRBJ2-5, with 9 bases that match TRBD2. Germline values: CDR1 WSHSY, CDR2 SAAADI. This CDR3 contains 16 residues. J was trimmed by 2 bases and V by 4 bases; bases with no gene match: 8. The CDR3 nucleotides are TGCGCCAGCAGTGGCCCCTCAACTAGCGGGCAAGAGACCCAGTACTTC. Its translation is CASSGPSTSGQETQYF.

The chain combines TRBV19 with TRBJ2-5; possibly TRBD1 or TRBD2 for D (5 bases each). The CDR3 consists of 14 residues. Germline loops: CDR1 LNHDA, CDR2 SQIVND (reference sequence). Trimming removed 5 bases from V and 2 bases from J, with 12 bases in between. The CDR3 coding sequence is TGTGCCAGTAGTTCAGAGGGACCACAAGAGACCCAGTACTTC. Protein: CASSSEGPQETQYF.

J is TRBJ2-2 and V is TRBV4-1; 7 bases are a match to TRBD2. Germline CDR1 reads MGHRA; CDR2 reads YSYEKL. This CDR3 region has 15 residues. Trimming removed 0 bases from V and 6 bases from J; junction bases left unmatched: 4. CDR3 sequence: CASSQEGGAPGELFF. The CDR3 coding sequence is TGCGCCAGCAGCCAAGAGGGAGGGGCTCCCGGGGAGCTGTTTTTT.

The chain uses TRBV28 and TRBJ1-2; TRBD1 agrees at 7 bases. This CDR3 contains 13 residues. The germline CDR1 and CDR2 sequences are MDHEN and SYDVKM. Trimming cost V 6 bases and J 4 bases; bases outside gene matches: 5. This CDR3 reads CASRGRDSYGYTF. CDR3 nucleotides: TGTGCCAGCAGGGGACGGGACAGCTATGGCTACACCTTC.

The chain joins TRBV18 to TRBJ2-3; possibly TRBD2 for D (6 bases). Germline-derived CDR1 and CDR2 are KGHSH and LQKENI. Trimming removed 3 bases from V and 1 base from J, with 14 bases in between. The CDR3 runs to 16 residues. The CDR3 region is CASSPRLVSGTDTQYF. The CDR3 coding sequence is TGTGCCAGCTCACCTAGACTAGTCAGTGGCACAGATACGCAGTATTTT.

This clone was detected ten times or more. This chain uses TRBV15 with TRBJ2-2; perhaps TRBD2 as D (6 bases). The germline CDR1 and CDR2 sequences are LNHNV and YYDKDF (reference sequence). V lost 5 bases, J lost 3 bases, and 13 bases lay in between. This CDR3 is 15 amino acids long. The CDR3 sequence is CATSFGSLYTGELFF. The CDR3 nucleotides are TGTGCCACCAGCTTCGGGAGTCTATACACCGGGGAGCTGTTTTTT.

The chain employs TRBV2 and TRBJ2-1; a weak D match, TRBD2 (6 bases). The CDR3 spans 15 residues. V dropped 4 bases and J dropped 0 bases, with 10 bases sitting between them. Looked up from germline, CDR1 is SNHLY and CDR2 is FYNNEI. CDR3 loop: CASSVGGASYNEQFF. CDR3 DNA: TGTGCCAGCAGTGTCGGCGGGGCCTCCTACAATGAGCAGTTCTTC. Complete variable domain (other parts from reference TRBV2 and TRBJ2-1): EPEVTQTPSHQVTQMGQEVILRCVPISNHLYFYWYRQILGQKVEFLVSFYNNEISEKSEIFDDQFSVERPDGSNFTLKIRSTKLEDSAMYFCASSVGGASYNEQFFGPGTRLTVL.

V gene TRBV15 combines with J gene TRBJ2-5, with D maybe TRBD1 (6 bases). Trimming took 5 bases from V and 1 from J, leaving 11 bases between them. Germline assignment: CDR1 LNHNV and CDR2 YYDKDF (reference sequence). The CDR3 loop spans 14 amino acids. The CDR3 loop reads CATSWAGVQETQYF. Written as DNA, the CDR3 is TGTGCCACCAGCTGGGCAGGGGTCCAAGAGACCCAGTACTTC.

The CDR3 DNA reads TGTGCCAGCAGTGGTGGGTCCACAGGGTACAATGAGCAGTTCTTC. This codes for CASSGGSTGYNEQFF. V usage is TRBV6-1 and J usage is TRBJ2-1; perhaps TRBD1 as D (6 bases). Trimming removed 4 bases from V and 4 bases from J, with 14 bases in between. The CDR3 is 15 residues long. Germline CDR1 MNHNS, CDR2 SASEGT.

This chain connects TRBV11-1 to TRBJ2-7; 13 nucleotides agree with TRBD2. The V segment lost 5 bases and the J segment 7 bases; nucleotides outside the gene matches: 8. Germline V gives CDR1 SGHAT, CDR2 FQDESV (reference sequence). The CDR3 runs to 15 residues. The CDR3 DNA reads as TGTGCCAGCAGCACCGGACTAGCGGGAGCGGGGGAGCAGTACTTC. This codes for CASSTGLAGAGEQYF. Supplemented by reference TRBV11-1 and TRBJ2-7, the full variable domain reads EAEVAQSPRYKITEKSQAVAFWCDPISGHATLYWYRQILGQGPELLVQFQDESVVDDSQLPKDRFSAERLKGVDSTLKIQPAELGDSAMYLCASSTGLAGAGEQYFGPGTRLTVT.

V gene TRBV5-8 combines with J gene TRBJ2-6; D is possibly TRBD1 (6 bases). Trimming shortened V by 6 bases and J by 2 bases, and 12 bases separated the two germline ends. The CDR3 spans 15 residues. Germline values: CDR1 SGHTS, CDR2 YDEGEE. The CDR3 DNA follows: TGTGCCAGCACCAAAGAGGGGGCTGGGGCCAACGTCCTGACTTTC. Translation: CASTKEGAGANVLTF.